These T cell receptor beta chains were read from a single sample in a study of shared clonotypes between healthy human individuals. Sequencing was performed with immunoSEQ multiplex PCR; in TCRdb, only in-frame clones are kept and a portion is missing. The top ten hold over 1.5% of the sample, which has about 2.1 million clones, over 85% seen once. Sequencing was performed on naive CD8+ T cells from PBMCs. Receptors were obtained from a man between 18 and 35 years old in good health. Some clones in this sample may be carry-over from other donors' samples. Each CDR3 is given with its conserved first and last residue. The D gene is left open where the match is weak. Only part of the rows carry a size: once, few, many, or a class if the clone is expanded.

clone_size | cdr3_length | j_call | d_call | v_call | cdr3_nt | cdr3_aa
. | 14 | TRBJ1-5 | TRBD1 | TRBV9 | TGTGCCAGCAGCACAGGGGACAGCAATCAGCCCCAGCATTTT | CASSTGDSNQPQHF
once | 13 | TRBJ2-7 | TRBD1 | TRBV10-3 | TGTGCCACACTAAGGGACAGTTCCTACGAGCAGTACTTC | CATLRDSSYEQYF
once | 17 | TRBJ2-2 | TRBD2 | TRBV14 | TGTGCCAGCAGCCGCCTCGGGGGGTTGACGAACACCGGGGAGCTGTTTTTT | CASSRLGGLTNTGELFF
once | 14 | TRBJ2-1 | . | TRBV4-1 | TGCGCCAGCAGCCAAGAACAAGGGACCGCTGAGCAGTTCTTC | CASSQEQGTAEQFF
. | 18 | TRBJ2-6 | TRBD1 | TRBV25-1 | TGTGCCAGCAGGGGAAGACAGGGGGGCTTCTCTGGGGCCAACGTCCTGACTTTC | CASRGRQGGFSGANVLTF
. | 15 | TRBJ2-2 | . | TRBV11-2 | TGTGCCAGCAGCTACACAGAATCGAACACCGGGGAGCTGTTTTTT | CASSYTESNTGELFF
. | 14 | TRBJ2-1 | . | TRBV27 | TGTGCCAGCGGACTTTCCCTCATTAGCAATGAGCAGTTCTTC | CASGLSLISNEQFF
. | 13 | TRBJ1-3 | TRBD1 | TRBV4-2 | TGTGCCAGCAGCACAGGGGGAGGAAACACCATATATTTT | CASSTGGGNTIYF
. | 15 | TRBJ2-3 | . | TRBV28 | TGTGCCAGCAGTTTACGGGGGATTCAAGGAGATACGCAGTATTTT | CASSLRGIQGDTQYF
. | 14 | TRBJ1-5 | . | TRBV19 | TGTGCCAGTAGTATCCAGGGGAGCAATCAGCCCCAGCATTTT | CASSIQGSNQPQHF
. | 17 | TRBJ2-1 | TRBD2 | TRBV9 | TGTGCCAGCAGCGTAGGAAATGCGGGAGGGCCTGGGAATGAGCAGTTCTTC | CASSVGNAGGPGNEQFF
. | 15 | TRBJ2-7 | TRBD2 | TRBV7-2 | TGTGCCAGCAGTCCAGGACTAGCGGGGGACTACGAGCAGTACTTC | CASSPGLAGDYEQYF
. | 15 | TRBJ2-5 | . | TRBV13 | TGTGCCAGCAGCCTGGGAGCAGGGGTTGGAGAGACCCAGTACTTC | CASSLGAGVGETQYF
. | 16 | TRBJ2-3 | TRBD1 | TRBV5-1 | TGCGCCAGCAGCTCAGCCGGGACAGGGATCGCAGATACGCAGTATTTT | CASSSAGTGIADTQYF
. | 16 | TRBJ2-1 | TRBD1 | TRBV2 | TGTGCCAGCAGTGTTACCGGGACAGGGGCCGGGGATGAGCAGTTCTTC | CASSVTGTGAGDEQFF
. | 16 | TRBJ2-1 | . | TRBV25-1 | TGTGCCAGCAGTGAATTGGAGCGTTGGGGCGACAATGAGCAGTTCTTC | CASSELERWGDNEQFF
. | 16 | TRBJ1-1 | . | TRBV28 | TGTGCCAGCAGTTTATCAGTTCGCTCCATGAACACTGAAGCTTTCTTT | CASSLSVRSMNTEAFF
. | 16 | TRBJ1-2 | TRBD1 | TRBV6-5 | TGTGCCAGCAGTTACTCGCGGACAGGGCGTAAGGGTGGCTACACCTTC | CASSYSRTGRKGGYTF
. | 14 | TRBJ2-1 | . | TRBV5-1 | TGCGCCAGCAGCTTGTGGCACCGTCACAATGAGCAGTTCTTC | CASSLWHRHNEQFF
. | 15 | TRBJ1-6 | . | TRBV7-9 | TGTGCCAGCAGCCGAATACAAGGGGGTAATTCACCCCTCCACTTT | CASSRIQGGNSPLHF
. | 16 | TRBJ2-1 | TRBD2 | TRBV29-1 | TGCAGCGTTGAATTCTGGACTAGCGGCTCCTACAATGAGCAGTTCTTC | CSVEFWTSGSYNEQFF
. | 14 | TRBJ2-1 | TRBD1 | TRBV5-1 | TGCGCCAGCAGCCCCTGGACAGGGGGCGGTGAGCAGTTCTTC | CASSPWTGGGEQFF
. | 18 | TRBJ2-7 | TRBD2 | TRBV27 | TGTGCCAGCAGTTTTCGCGGACTAGCGGGAGTTGGTATGTACGAGCAGTACTTC | CASSFRGLAGVGMYEQYF
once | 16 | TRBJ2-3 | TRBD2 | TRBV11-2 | TGTGCCAGCAGCATTAGAGCGGGAGTGAGCACAGATACGCAGTATTTT | CASSIRAGVSTDTQYF
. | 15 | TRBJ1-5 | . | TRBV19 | TGTGCCAGTAATAAAGCGGCGGGGGGCGGTCAGCCCCAGCATTTT | CASNKAAGGGQPQHF
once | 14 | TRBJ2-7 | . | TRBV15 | TGTGCCACCAGCAGCCTTGACGACTCCTACGAGCAGTACTTC | CATSSLDDSYEQYF
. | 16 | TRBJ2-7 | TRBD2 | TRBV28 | TGTGCCAGCAGTCTCGGGACTAGCGGGAGAGGGTACGAGCAGTACTTC | CASSLGTSGRGYEQYF
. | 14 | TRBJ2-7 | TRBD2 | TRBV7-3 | TGTGCCAGCAGCTTATCTAGCGGATCCTACGAGCAGTACTTC | CASSLSSGSYEQYF
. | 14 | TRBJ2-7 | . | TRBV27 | TGTGCCAGCAGTTTAGGTACCGCCAACTACGAGCAGTACTTC | CASSLGTANYEQYF
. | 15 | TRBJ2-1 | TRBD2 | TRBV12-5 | TGTGCTAGTGGTCCCGCCGTTGGGAGGGCGGGCGAGCAGTTCTTC | CASGPAVGRAGEQFF
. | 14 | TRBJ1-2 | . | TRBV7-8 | TGTGCCAGCAGCTTAGCTTACAGTTCCTATGGCTACACCTTC | CASSLAYSSYGYTF
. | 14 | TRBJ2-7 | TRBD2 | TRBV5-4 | TGTGCCAGCAGCTTTAGCGGGAGCGTTTACGAGCAGTACTTC | CASSFSGSVYEQYF
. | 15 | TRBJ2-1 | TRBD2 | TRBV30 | TGTGCCTGGGCTAAACTAGCGGGAGGAATTCATGAGCAGTTCTTC | CAWAKLAGGIHEQFF
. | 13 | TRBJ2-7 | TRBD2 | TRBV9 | TGTGCCAGCAGCGCTGGACTAGGCTACGAGCAGTACTTC | CASSAGLGYEQYF
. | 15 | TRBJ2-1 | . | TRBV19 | TGTGCCAGCCATCCAAGAAAGGGGACATGGGATGAGCAGTTCTTC | CASHPRKGTWDEQFF
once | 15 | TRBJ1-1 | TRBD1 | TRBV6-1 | TGTGCCAGCCCGTCCCCTACAGGGGCTCACACTGAAGCTTTCTTT | CASPSPTGAHTEAFF
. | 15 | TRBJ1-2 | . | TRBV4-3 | TGCGCCAGCAGCCAAGTCGCCGCCAACCGAGGGGGCTACACCTTC | CASSQVAANRGGYTF
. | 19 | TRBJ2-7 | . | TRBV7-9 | TGTGCCAGCAGCCCCAGGACCGGGACTCCGTATCGAAGGCACTACGAGCAGTACTTC | CASSPRTGTPYRRHYEQYF
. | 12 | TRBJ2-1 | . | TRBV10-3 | TGTGCCATCAGTGAGGTCTCCAATGAGCAGTTCTTC | CAISEVSNEQFF
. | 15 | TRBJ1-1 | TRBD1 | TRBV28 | TGTGCCGCGACTTTGAACAGGGGACCGAACACTGAAGCTTTCTTT | CAATLNRGPNTEAFF
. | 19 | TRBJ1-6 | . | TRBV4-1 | TGCGCCAGCAGCCAACCACAGGGCAGGGGTGGGCCGTGGAATTCACCCCTCCACTTT | CASSQPQGRGGPWNSPLHF
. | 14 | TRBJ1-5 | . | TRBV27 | TGTGCCAGCAGTATCCAATCGGGCAATCAGCCCCAGCATTTT | CASSIQSGNQPQHF
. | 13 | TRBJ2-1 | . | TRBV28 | TGTGCCTCTCCTACTCTCTCCTACAATGAGCAGTTCTTC | CASPTLSYNEQFF
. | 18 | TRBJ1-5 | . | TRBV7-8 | TGTGCCAGCAGCTTAGCGGTTGGTGGAGGACAGTACAATCAGCCCCAGCATTTT | CASSLAVGGGQYNQPQHF
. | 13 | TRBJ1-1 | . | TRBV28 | TGTGCCAGCAGTAGGAGGGCAGACACTGAAGCTTTCTTT | CASSRRADTEAFF
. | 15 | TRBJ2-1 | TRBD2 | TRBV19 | TGTGCCAGTAGTCAACTAGCGGGAGTTGGAAATGAGCAGTTCTTC | CASSQLAGVGNEQFF
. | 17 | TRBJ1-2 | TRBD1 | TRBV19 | TGTGCCAGTAGGGCCGGGACAGGGGGCGTGCCGCGTTATGGCTACACCTTC | CASRAGTGGVPRYGYTF
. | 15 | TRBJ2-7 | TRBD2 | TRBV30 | TGTGCCTGGAGTAGGGTAGGACTAGCAGGCGACGAGCAGTACTTC | CAWSRVGLAGDEQYF
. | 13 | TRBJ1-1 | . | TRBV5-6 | TGTGCCAGCAGCCCAGCACAGAACACTGAAGCTTTCTTT | CASSPAQNTEAFF
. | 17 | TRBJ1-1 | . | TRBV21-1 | TGTGCCAGCGGCTCGGGGGGGGCGATGGGATCGAACACTGAAGCTTTCTTT | CASGSGGAMGSNTEAFF
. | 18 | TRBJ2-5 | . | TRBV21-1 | TGTGCCAGCAGCAGAAGACCGGGACTAGCGGGTTTGATAGAGACCCAGTACTTC | CASSRRPGLAGLIETQYF
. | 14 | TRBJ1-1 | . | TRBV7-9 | TGTGCCAGCAGCTTAGTACTGGGTATAAGGGAGGCTTTCTTT | CASSLVLGIREAFF
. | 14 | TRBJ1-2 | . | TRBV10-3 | TGTGCCATCAGTGAGTCCGGGGGCTCCTATGGCTACACCTTC | CAISESGGSYGYTF
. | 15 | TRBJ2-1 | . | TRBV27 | TGTGCCAGCAGTTTATCGCGGGGGCCCCGGAATGAGCAGTTCTTC | CASSLSRGPRNEQFF
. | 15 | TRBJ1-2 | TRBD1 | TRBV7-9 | TGTGCCAGCAGCTTCGGCACAGGGGGTAACTATGGCTACACCTTC | CASSFGTGGNYGYTF
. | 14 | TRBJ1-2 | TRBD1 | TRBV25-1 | TGTGCCAGCGCCCCAGGGGGTTATCACTATGGCTACACCTTC | CASAPGGYHYGYTF
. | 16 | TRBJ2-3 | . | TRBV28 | TGTGCCAGCAGTTTAGGGGCGGGCTACTCCACAGATACGCAGTATTTT | CASSLGAGYSTDTQYF
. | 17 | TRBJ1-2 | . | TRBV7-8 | TGTGCCAGCAGCCTGCGGCAGGGAGGGGTGGCGGGCTATGGCTACACCTTC | CASSLRQGGVAGYGYTF
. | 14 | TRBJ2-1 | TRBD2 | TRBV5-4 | TGTGCCAGCAGCTCTCTAGCGGGAGCATCTGAGCAGTTCTTC | CASSSLAGASEQFF